Sequencing of this T cell receptor (beta chain) was carried out in a study of T cell repertoires in cytomegalovirus infection. The overall study: Researchers turned to recently identified HLA-C-restricted CMV epitopes as well as well-studied HLA-B-restricted ones.

V trimming: 1 base; J trimming: 7 bases; junction bases outside the gene matches: 18. CDR1 is SGHAT and CDR2 is FQDESV in the germline V gene (reference sequence). The CDR3 is made up of 19 amino acids. Study-wide findings and caveats: There were HLA-C-restricted CMV-specific TCR beta clonotypes dominating the ex vivo response.

TCRdb redid the calling of the reads with MiXCR, one entry per CDR3 protein. Altogether about 920,000 distinct CDR3 sequences are present, roughly 30% being singletons, with the ten largest covering around an eighth. This clonotype was detected a few times. Its specificity is unknown. The receptor was isolated from a human donor in good health (CMV status not recorded). Some clones in this sample may be carry-over from other donors' samples. This rearrangement joins TRBV11-1 to TRBJ2-1; 8 nucleotides align to TRBD1. The specimen comprised cultured CD8+ T cells from PBMCs, sampled from culture after CMV antigen stimulation. The DNA for the CDR3 is TGTGCCAGCAGCTTAGATAATACTTTTGTGGCAGGGGGCCCAAATGAGCAGTTCTTC. Translation: CASSLDNTFVAGGPNEQFF.